The next 25 T cell receptor beta chains were all read from a single sample in a study of shared clonotypes between healthy human individuals. The table came from immunoSEQ multiplex PCR; TCRdb's copy has only in-frame clones and leaves some out. Of around 2.1 million clones in the sample, about 94% were seen once. The sample consisted of naive CD4+ T cells sorted from blood. Subset of the sample: CD45RA+ positively selected. Every receptor here comes from a man aged 18 to 29 in good health.

The chain links TRBV5-1 to TRBJ2-5; 9 bases line up with TRBD1. The CDR3 loop spans 16 amino acids. J lost 1 base, V lost 4 bases, and 8 bases had no gene match. Germline V lookup: CDR1 SGHRS, CDR2 YFSETQ. CDR3 region: CASSQGQGGGQETQYF. The CDR3 coding sequence is TGCGCCAGCAGCCAGGGACAGGGTGGGGGCCAAGAGACCCAGTACTTC. Based on the CDR3 plus reference TRBV5-1 and TRBJ2-5, the full variable domain is KAGVTQTPRYLIKTRGQQVTLSCSPISGHRSVSWYQQTPGQGLQFLFEYFSETQRNKGNFPGRFSGRQFSNSRSEMNVSTLELGDSALYLCASSQGQGGGQETQYFGPGTRLLVL.

The chain employs TRBV30 and TRBJ1-5; D is uncertain. The ends were cut back, 0 bases at V and 4 bases at J, with 16 bases in the middle. Germline CDR1 is GTSNPN and CDR2 is SVGIG (reference sequence). CDR3 size: 16 residues. The CDR3: CAWSVQSGRGNQPQHF. The CDR3 DNA sequence: TGTGCCTGGAGTGTACAGTCCGGGAGAGGAAATCAGCCCCAGCATTTT.

CDR3 nucleotide sequence: TGTGCCAGCAGCCCAATGACTAGCGGGGGTTACGAGCAGTACTTC. Amino acid sequence: CASSPMTSGGYEQYF. The V call is TRBV7-2, the J call TRBJ2-7, with 12 bases fitting TRBD2. The CDR3 loop spans 15 amino acids. Germline-derived CDR1 and CDR2 are SGHTA and FQGNSA. J was trimmed by 4 bases and V by 5 bases; bases with no gene match: 6.

In its sample, this clone was seen once. The chain joins TRBV18 to TRBJ2-7, with D maybe TRBD1 (5 bases). In germline, CDR1 is KGHSH, CDR2 LQKENI. The germline V and J ends were trimmed by 0 bases and 2 bases, with 11 bases remaining between them. The CDR3 totals 15 residues. The CDR3 region is CASSPPGRVAYEQYF. CDR3 sequence (DNA): TGTGCCAGCTCACCACCGGGCAGGGTTGCCTACGAGCAGTACTTC.

This chain uses TRBV11-2 with TRBJ2-5; tentative D call: TRBD2 (5 bases). The germline V gene encodes CDR1 SGHAT and CDR2 FQNNGV. This CDR3 has 14 residues. V lost 5 bases and J lost 5, with 15 bases in between. The DNA for the CDR3 is TGTGCCAGCAGCCTCCGGACGAGGAGGGAGACCCAGTACTTC. Its translation is CASSLRTRRETQYF.

As for this clone: The junction does not match germline at one end; this may be a read error. The CDR3 region has the DNA TGTGCTAGCAGCCGAACCGCGGGGGCGGGGACCGGGGAGCTGTTTTTT. Translated: CASSRTAGAGTGELFF. This sequence joins TRBV7-7 and TRBJ2-2, with a possible D match to TRBD2 (7 bases). The CDR3 is 16 residues long. From germline, CDR1 is SSHAT and CDR2 FNYEAQ (reference sequence). The whole variable domain, filled in from reference TRBV7-7 and TRBJ2-2, reads GAGVSQSPRYKVTKRGQDVTLRCDPISSHATLYWYQQALGQGPEFLTYFNYEAQPDKSGLPSDRFSAERPEGSISTLTIQRTEQRDSAMYRCASSRTAGAGTGELFFGEGSRLTVL.

This sequence joins TRBV6-6 and TRBJ1-2, with 8 bases fitting TRBD1. The CDR3 runs 12 residues. V lost 8 bases, J lost 1 base, and 0 bases stayed unmatched. Germline V gene sequence: CDR1 MNHNY, CDR2 SVGAGI (reference sequence). CDR3 sequence: CASGQGNYGYTF. The CDR3 DNA follows: TGTGCCAGCGGACAGGGTAACTATGGCTACACCTTC.

This clone was recorded once. V gene TRBV5-4 combines with J gene TRBJ2-7; 8 bases align to TRBD1. This CDR3 region has 15 residues. Germline CDR1 SGHNT, CDR2 YYREEE (reference sequence). The V and J ends lost 4 bases and 5 bases, in that order; junction bases with no gene match: 11. CDR3 in DNA: TGTGCCAGCAGCCGCCCCGGCCAGGGGGCGGACGAGCAGTACTTC. It translates to CASSRPGQGADEQYF.

The V gene is TRBV5-1, the J gene TRBJ1-2; 7 nucleotides agree with TRBD1. The CDR3 covers 17 residues. The germline gives CDR1 SGHRS, CDR2 YFSETQ. J was trimmed by 0 bases and V by 2 bases; bases with no gene match: 10. The CDR3, as DNA: TGCGCCAGCAGCTTCGGCGAGGGGGCCAGAACTAACTATGGCTACACCTTC. Amino acid sequence: CASSFGEGARTNYGYTF.

The J gene is TRBJ2-1, the V gene TRBV5-1; D may be TRBD2 (6 bases). V dropped 6 bases and J dropped 4 bases, with 14 bases sitting between them. The CDR3 loop spans 14 amino acids. Germline V gene sequence: CDR1 SGHRS, CDR2 YFSETQ. The CDR3 sequence is CASTYSAGYNEQFF. The DNA for the CDR3 is TGCGCCAGCACATATAGCGCGGGATACAATGAGCAGTTCTTC.

The V and J genes are TRBV7-2 and TRBJ2-1, with TRBD1 matching over 7 bases. CDR1 and CDR2 (germline): SGHTA, FQGNSA. This CDR3 comprises 15 residues. J lost 4 bases, V lost 5 bases, and 8 bases had no gene match. The CDR3 nucleotides are TGTGCCAGCAGCCCCGACAGGGCTCCTTACAATGAGCAGTTCTTC. Its translation: CASSPDRAPYNEQFF.

CDR3 sequence reads: CASRRETGNSPLHF. The DNA for the CDR3 is TGTGCCAGCAGACGGGAAACTGGTAATTCACCCCTCCACTTT. The rearrangement joins TRBV28 to TRBJ1-6; the D is unclear. The germline V and J ends were trimmed by 6 bases and 6 bases, with 12 bases remaining between them. This CDR3 has 14 residues. Germline assignment: CDR1 MDHEN and CDR2 SYDVKM.

The chain recombines TRBV29-1 with TRBJ2-1; 8 bases agree with TRBD2. The germline CDR1 and CDR2 sequences are SQVTM and ANQGSEA. The CDR3 contains 15 residues. DNA for the CDR3: TGCGTGTCCGGCGGGGGGCCACCCATTTACAATGAGCAGTTCTTC. Amino acids: CVSGGGPPIYNEQFF.

This chain joins TRBV2 and TRBJ2-6, with 7 bases fitting TRBD1. Unmatched junction bases numbered 3, after V lost 7 bases and J lost 0 bases. CDR3 size: 15 residues. The germline V gene has CDR1 SNHLY and CDR2 FYNNEI. The CDR3 DNA follows: TGTGCCAGCACTGGGGACAGCTCTGGGGCCAACGTCCTGACTTTC. It codes for CASTGDSSGANVLTF.

J is TRBJ2-4 and V is TRBV6-1, with 8 bases matching TRBD2. The CDR3 sequence is 15 residues long. Germline lookup yields CDR1 MNHNS and CDR2 SASEGT. The V gene end was trimmed by 6 bases and the J gene end by 9 bases; junction bases not matched to a gene: 13. DNA for the CDR3: TGTGCCAGCAGCACCGGGGGGGCAGGGGAGAGCATTCAGTACTTC. As protein: CASSTGGAGESIQYF.

The chain carries TRBV6-1 and TRBJ2-7; TRBD1 aligns across 10 bases. The CDR3 has 15 residues. Germline CDR1 is MNHNS and CDR2 is SASEGT. Trimming took 4 bases from V and 2 from J; bases not matched to a gene: 5. CDR3 in amino acids: CASSGQGAIPYEQYF. CDR3 in DNA: TGTGCCAGCAGTGGACAGGGGGCCATTCCCTACGAGCAGTACTTC.

The rearrangement joins TRBV7-6 to TRBJ1-2; D is unclear. V was pared by 1 base and J by 7 bases, with 13 bases between. The CDR3 covers 14 residues. CDR1 and CDR2 (germline): SGHVS, FNYEAQ. The CDR3 region is CASSLVSDGSGYTF. The CDR3 nucleotides read TGTGCCAGCAGCTTAGTGTCGGACGGGAGTGGCTACACCTTC.

With regard to this clone: At the DNA level, this CDR3 is encoded by other sequences in the same sample as well. V is TRBV11-2 and J is TRBJ2-5; TRBD2 is a possible D gene (5 bases). Germline V gene data show CDR1 as SGHAT and CDR2 as FQNNGV. CDR3 size: 13 residues. Trimming cost V 5 bases and J 4 bases, with 11 bases left between them. The CDR3 loop is CASSQGLAETQYF. CDR3 bases: TGTGCCAGCAGCCAAGGGCTAGCAGAGACCCAGTACTTC.

The chain employs TRBV28 and TRBJ1-1; a weak D match, TRBD1 (5 bases). Trimming removed 7 bases from V and 0 bases from J, with 18 bases in between. The CDR3 covers 16 residues. Germline CDR1 is MDHEN and CDR2 is SYDVKM. DNA of the CDR3: TGTGCCAGCACCCTTCGGAGGGGCACCATGAACACTGAAGCTTTCTTT. It is translated as CASTLRRGTMNTEAFF. Drawing the rest from reference TRBV28 and TRBJ1-1, the complete variable domain is DVKVTQSSRYLVKRTGEKVFLECVQDMDHENMFWYRQDPGLGLRLIYFSYDVKMKEKGDIPEGYSVSREKKERFSLILESASTNQTSMYLCASTLRRGTMNTEAFFGQGTRLTVV.

This clone appeared a single time. The chain employs TRBV2 and TRBJ1-2; D remains ambiguous. The V end lost 2 bases, the J end lost 11 bases, and 9 bases lay between the germline ends. Germline V gene data show CDR1 as SNHLY and CDR2 as FYNNEI. The CDR3 length is 11 residues. The CDR3 reads CASSESDLYTF. DNA for the CDR3: TGTGCCAGCAGTGAAAGCGACTTGTACACCTTC.

This chain connects TRBV7-2 to TRBJ1-5; D remains unclear. From germline, CDR1 is SGHTA and CDR2 FQGNSA. The CDR3 extends over 14 amino acids. V shed 0 bases and J shed 4 bases, with 7 bases lying between them. The DNA for the CDR3 is TGTGCCAGCAGCTTAGCCGCCGATAATCAGCCCCAGCATTTT. It yields the protein CASSLAADNQPQHF.

The chain carries TRBV7-3 and TRBJ1-1, with D uncertain. V lost 5 bases and J lost 0, with 7 bases in between. CDR1 and CDR2 (germline): SGHTA, FQGTGA. The CDR3 runs to 13 residues. CDR3 nucleotides: TGTGCCAGCAGCCCAAGAATGAACACTGAAGCTTTCTTT. Translation: CASSPRMNTEAFF.

V is TRBV6-1 and J is TRBJ1-3; D gene unclear. Deletions cut 4 bases from V and 7 bases from J, with 14 bases between. The V gene's germline CDR1 is MNHNS and CDR2 SASEGT. The CDR3 covers 14 residues. DNA of the CDR3: TGTGCCAGCAGTGGGCCTGGGCAGTGGAACACCATATATTTT. Its protein is CASSGPGQWNTIYF.

The rearrangement links TRBV5-1 to TRBJ2-7; D might be TRBD1 or TRBD2, each matching 5 bases. The CDR3 spans 14 residues. CDR1 and CDR2 from the germline V gene are SGHRS and YFSETQ. Between the trimmed V and J ends, which lost 1 base and 4 bases, there was a span of 12 bases. CDR3: CASSLTGDGYEQYF. CDR3 DNA: TGCGCCAGCAGCTTGACCGGGGACGGGTACGAGCAGTACTTC.

The rearrangement joins TRBV13 to TRBJ1-1, with D hard to call. Germline values: CDR1 PRHDT, CDR2 FYEKMQ (reference sequence). This CDR3 spans 14 amino acids. V lost 1 base and J lost 6, with 12 bases in between. CDR3 DNA sequence: TGTGCCAGCAGCTTAGTTTGGAGGGAGGCTGAAGCTTTCTTT. Translating gives CASSLVWREAEAFF.